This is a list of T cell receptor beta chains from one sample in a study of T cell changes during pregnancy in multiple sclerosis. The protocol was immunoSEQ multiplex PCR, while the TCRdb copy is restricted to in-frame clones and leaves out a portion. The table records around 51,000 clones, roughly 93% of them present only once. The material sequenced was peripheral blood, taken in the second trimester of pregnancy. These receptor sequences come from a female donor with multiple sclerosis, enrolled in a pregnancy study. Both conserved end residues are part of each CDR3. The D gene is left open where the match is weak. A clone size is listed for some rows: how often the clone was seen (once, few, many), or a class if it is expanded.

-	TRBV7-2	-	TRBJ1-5	TGTGCCAGCAGCTTAGCGGGGCCTCCCCAGCATTTT	CASSLAGPPQHF
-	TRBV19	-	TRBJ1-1	TGTGCCAGTACCTTGAGGGTCACTGTGAACACTGAAGCTTTCTTT	CASTLRVTVNTEAFF
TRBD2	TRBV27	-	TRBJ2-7	TGTGCCAGCAGTTCACGGACGAGCGGGATGGCATACGAGCAGTACTTC	CASSSRTSGMAYEQYF
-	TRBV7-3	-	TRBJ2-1	TGTGCCAGCAGCCCCGGACTGGCCTACAATGAGCAGTTCTTC	CASSPGLAYNEQFF
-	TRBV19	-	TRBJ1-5	TGTGCCAGTAGTACTCGACAGGCCGCGGGGCCCCAGCATTTT	CASSTRQAAGPQHF
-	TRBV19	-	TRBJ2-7	TGTGCCAGTAGTATCGCCAATCGGGAGTACGAGCAGTACTTC	CASSIANREYEQYF
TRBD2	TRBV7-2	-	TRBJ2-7	TGTGCCAGCAGCTTCGCTAGCGGGATGTCGCCCTACGAGCAGTACTTC	CASSFASGMSPYEQYF
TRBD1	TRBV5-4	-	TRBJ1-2	TGTGCCAGCAGCTTCACAGGGGGCCACTATGGCTACACCTTC	CASSFTGGHYGYTF
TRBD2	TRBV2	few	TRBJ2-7	TGTGCCAGCATCCTAGCGGGAGCCTCCTACGAGCAGTACTTC	CASILAGASYEQYF
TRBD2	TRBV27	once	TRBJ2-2	TGTGCCAGCAGTTTATTAGCGGGAGTGAACACCGGGGAGCTGTTTTTT	CASSLLAGVNTGELFF
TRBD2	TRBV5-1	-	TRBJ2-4	TGCGCCAGCACCGGGGGGGGAACCAAAAACATTCAGTACTTC	CASTGGGTKNIQYF
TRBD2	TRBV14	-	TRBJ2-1	TGTGCCAGCAGCCCGAGGACTAGCGGGAGGCATGAGCAGTTCTTC	CASSPRTSGRHEQFF
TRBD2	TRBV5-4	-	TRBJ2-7	TGTGCCAGCAGCTTGGGCTTACTAGCGTCCGACGAGCAGTACTTC	CASSLGLLASDEQYF
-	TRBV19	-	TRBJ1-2	TGTGCCAGTAGTATAGCAAGTAGGGGCTTCGGCTATGGCTACACCTTC	CASSIASRGFGYGYTF
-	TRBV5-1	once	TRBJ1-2	TGCGCCAGCAGCCCCACAGGTTCTAATGGCTACACCTTC	CASSPTGSNGYTF
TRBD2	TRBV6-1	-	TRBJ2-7	TGTGCCAGCAGTGGGACTAGCGGCCGTACAGAGCAGTACTTC	CASSGTSGRTEQYF
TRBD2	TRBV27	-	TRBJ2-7	TGTGCCAGCAGTTTGGCTAGCGGGAGGGTTTCCGAGCAGTACTTC	CASSLASGRVSEQYF
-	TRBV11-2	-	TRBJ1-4	TGTGCCAGCAGCCCCCGGGACTCCCTAGGGTGGGAAAAACTGTTTTTT	CASSPRDSLGWEKLFF
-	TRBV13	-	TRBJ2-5	TGTGCCAGCAGCCATCTCCAGGACAGTCAAGAGACCCAGTACTTC	CASSHLQDSQETQYF
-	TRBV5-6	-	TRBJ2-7	TGTGCCAGCAGCTTGAATCTCCATAGCTCCTACGAGCAGTACTTC	CASSLNLHSSYEQYF
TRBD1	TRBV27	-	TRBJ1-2	TGTGCCAGCAGCCGAGGGGGCGCAGACTATGGCTACACCTTC	CASSRGGADYGYTF
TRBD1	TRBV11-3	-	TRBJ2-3	TGTGCCAGCAGCACACCATTAACAGGGGAGATAGATACGCAGTATTTT	CASSTPLTGEIDTQYF
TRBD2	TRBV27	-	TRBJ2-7	TGTGCCAGCAGTCGCCAAGCGGGATCCTACGAGCAGTACTTC	CASSRQAGSYEQYF
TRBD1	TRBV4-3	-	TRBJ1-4	TGCGCCAGCAGCCAAGTTGGAGGGGGCAGGACTAATGAAAAACTGTTTTTT	CASSQVGGGRTNEKLFF
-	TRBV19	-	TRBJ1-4	TGTGCCAGTAGTCCGGGGGGAGGCAATGAAAAACTGTTTTTT	CASSPGGGNEKLFF
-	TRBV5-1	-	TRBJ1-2	TGCGCCAGCAGCTTCGAGGGGGGGCCGAGGGGCTATGGCTACACCTTC	CASSFEGGPRGYGYTF
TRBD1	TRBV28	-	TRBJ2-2	TGTGCCAGCACCCCGGACAGGGGGCGGAACACCGGGGAGCTGTTTTTT	CASTPDRGRNTGELFF
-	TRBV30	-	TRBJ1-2	TGTGCCTGGAGTGTCCGCGGGGGGGACTATGGCTACACCTTC	CAWSVRGGDYGYTF
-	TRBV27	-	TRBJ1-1	TGTGCCAGCAGTTTAACAGTTATGAACACTGAAGCTTTCTTT	CASSLTVMNTEAFF
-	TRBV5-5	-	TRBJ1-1	TGTGCCAGCAGCTCCACCGGGACACCGAACACTGAAGCTTTCTTT	CASSSTGTPNTEAFF
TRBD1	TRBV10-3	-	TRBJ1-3	TGTGCCATCAGCGGTGGAGGGGGCAACTCTGGAAACACCATATATTTT	CAISGGGGNSGNTIYF
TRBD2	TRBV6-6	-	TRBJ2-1	TGTGCCAGCAGCCGTACCGGGACTAGCGGGTACAATGAGCAGTTCTTC	CASSRTGTSGYNEQFF
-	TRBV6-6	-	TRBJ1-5	TGTGCCAGCAGTTACTCTTCAGTCCAGAATCAGCCCCAGCATTTT	CASSYSSVQNQPQHF
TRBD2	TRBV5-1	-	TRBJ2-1	TGCGCCAGCAGCTTGTTAGCGGGAGCCTACAATGAGCAGTTCTTC	CASSLLAGAYNEQFF
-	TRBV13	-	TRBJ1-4	TGTGCCAGCAGCTTCCGGGGTACTAATGAAAAACTGTTTTTT	CASSFRGTNEKLFF
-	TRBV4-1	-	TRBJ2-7	TGCGCCAGCAGCCAGTTCGGCGAGCAGTACTTC	CASSQFGEQYF
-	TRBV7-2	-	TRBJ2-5	TGTGCCAGCAGCTCCGAGTTGCAAGAGACCCAGTACTTC	CASSSELQETQYF
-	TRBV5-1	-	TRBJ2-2	TGCGCCAGCAGCCGGAACACCGGGGAGCTGTTTTTT	CASSRNTGELFF
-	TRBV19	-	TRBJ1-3	TGTGCCAGTAGTACTACCAGGGACACTGGAAACACCATATATTTT	CASSTTRDTGNTIYF
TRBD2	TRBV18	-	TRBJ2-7	TGTGCCAGCTCACCCAACCTAGCGGGAGTAAGCGAGCAGTACTTC	CASSPNLAGVSEQYF
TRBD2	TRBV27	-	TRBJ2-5	TGTGCCAGCAGTTTATCGACTAGCGGGAGAGAGACCCAGTACTTC	CASSLSTSGRETQYF
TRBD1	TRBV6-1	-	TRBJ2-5	TGTGCCAGCAGTGAAGGACAGGGCAGAGGGGAGACCCAGTACTTC	CASSEGQGRGETQYF
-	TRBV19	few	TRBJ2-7	TGTGCCAGTAGCATAGCGGTTTTCTACGAGCAGTACTTC	CASSIAVFYEQYF
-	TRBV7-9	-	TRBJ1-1	TGTGCCAGCAGCTTCGGGAATACGGGCACTGAAGCTTTCTTT	CASSFGNTGTEAFF
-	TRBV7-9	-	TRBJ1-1	TGTGCCAGCAAGGTAGACCTTCGATCCCGGGACACTGAAGCTTTCTTT	CASKVDLRSRDTEAFF
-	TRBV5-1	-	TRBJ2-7	TGCGCCAGCAGCTTGTACGCGGGGGCGAGTCGGGAGCAGTACTTC	CASSLYAGASREQYF
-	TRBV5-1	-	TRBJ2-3	TGCGCCAGCAGCAGGACTAGCACAGATACGCAGTATTTT	CASSRTSTDTQYF
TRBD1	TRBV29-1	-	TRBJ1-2	TGCAGCGTTGAAGGATTAGACAGGGTGAACTATGGCTACACCTTC	CSVEGLDRVNYGYTF
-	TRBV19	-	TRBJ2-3	TGTGCCAGTAGTATATCCGGGTTAGATACGCAGTATTTT	CASSISGLDTQYF
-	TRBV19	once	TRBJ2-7	TGTGCCAGTAGTATAGAGGTGGGGCGCATGTACGAGCAGTACTTC	CASSIEVGRMYEQYF